Listed here are 7 T cell receptor beta chains from one sample, sequenced in a study of blood T cell repertoires in COVID-19. The repertoire was sequenced with immunoSEQ multiplex PCR; TCRdb's copy has only in-frame clones and lacks some. The sample contains 150,000 to 200,000 clones, about 81% of which appear only once. The specimen sequenced was peripheral blood. Receptor source: an elderly woman with COVID-19, enrolled during active disease.

This chain connects TRBV18 to TRBJ2-5, with 9 bases aligning to TRBD2. The CDR3 length is 14 residues. Germline V lookup: CDR1 KGHSH, CDR2 LQKENI. With V trimmed by 3 bases and J by 2 bases, 1 base remained unmatched. Here the CDR3 reads CASSPAGGQETQYF. CDR3 coding DNA: TGTGCCAGCTCACCGGCGGGGGGGCAAGAGACCCAGTACTTC.

The chain joins TRBV6-5 to TRBJ2-2, with TRBD2 as a possible D gene (6 bases). Deletions cut 5 bases from V and 5 bases from J, with 12 bases between. This CDR3 has 14 residues. CDR1 is MNHEY and CDR2 is SVGAGI in the germline V gene. The CDR3 sequence: CASSKGLSTGELFF. The CDR3, as DNA: TGTGCCAGCAGTAAGGGACTTTCAACCGGGGAGCTGTTTTTT.

The chain links TRBV28 to TRBJ1-1; 9 bases match TRBD1. Germline CDR1 is MDHEN and CDR2 is SYDVKM. This CDR3 has 15 residues. The J segment lost 4 bases and the V segment lost 5 bases, leaving 8 bases of the junction unmatched. The CDR3: CASSVPGTGPTEAFF. CDR3 nucleotide sequence: TGTGCCAGCAGTGTACCCGGGACAGGGCCCACTGAAGCTTTCTTT.

V usage is TRBV19 and J usage is TRBJ2-1; 12 bases match TRBD2. After removal of 2 bases from V and 4 bases from J, the junction contained 9 bases not matched to a gene. The CDR3 consists of 18 residues. Germline values: CDR1 LNHDA, CDR2 SQIVND (reference sequence). CDR3 nucleotides: TGTGCCAGTAGTATAATGTTAAGTCTAGCGGGAGGGTACAATGAGCAGTTCTTC. It translates to CASSIMLSLAGGYNEQFF.

This clone showed up just a few times. The CDR3 bases are TGTGCCAGTCAACAGGGGGCGGGAGGAAACACCATATATTTT. This translates into CASQQGAGGNTIYF. The chain couples TRBV2 to TRBJ1-3; TRBD1 matches 9 bases. This CDR3 is built from 14 residues. The V gene's germline CDR1 is SNHLY and CDR2 FYNNEI. The junction had 7 bases not matched to a gene; V was cut back by 9 bases and J by 4 bases.

The V gene is TRBV7-9, the J gene TRBJ2-7; D is perhaps TRBD1 (6 bases). The V end lost 5 bases, the J end lost 4 bases, and 18 bases lay between the germline ends. The CDR3 is made up of 15 amino acids. The germline gives CDR1 SEHNR, CDR2 FQNEAQ (reference sequence). CDR3 protein: CASSRTDTTAYEQYF. As DNA, the CDR3 is TGTGCCAGCAGCCGGACAGACACCACAGCGTACGAGCAGTACTTC.

The chain joins TRBV10-3 to TRBJ1-1, with D possibly matching TRBD1 (5 bases). The CDR3 runs 16 residues. V was cut by 0 bases and J by 7 bases, with 18 bases left in between. CDR1 and CDR2 (germline): ENHRY, SYGVKD. The CDR3 coding sequence is TGTGCCATCAGTGAGTCCAGTTCGGTGCGGGGACGTGAAGCTTTCTTT. Its translation: CAISESSSVRGREAFF.